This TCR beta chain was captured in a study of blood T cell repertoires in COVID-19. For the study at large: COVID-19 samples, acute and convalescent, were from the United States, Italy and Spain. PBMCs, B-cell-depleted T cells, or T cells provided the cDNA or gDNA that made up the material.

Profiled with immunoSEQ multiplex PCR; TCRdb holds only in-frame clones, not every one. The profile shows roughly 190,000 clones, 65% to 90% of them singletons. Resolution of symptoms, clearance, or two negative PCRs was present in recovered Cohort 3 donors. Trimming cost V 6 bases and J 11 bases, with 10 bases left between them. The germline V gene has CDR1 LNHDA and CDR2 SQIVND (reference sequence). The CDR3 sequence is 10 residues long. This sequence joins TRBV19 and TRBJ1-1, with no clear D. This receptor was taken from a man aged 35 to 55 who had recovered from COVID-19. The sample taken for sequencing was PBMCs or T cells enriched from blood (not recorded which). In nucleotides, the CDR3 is TGTGCCAGTAGCTCCTTCGGGGCTTTCTTT. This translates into CASSSFGAFF.